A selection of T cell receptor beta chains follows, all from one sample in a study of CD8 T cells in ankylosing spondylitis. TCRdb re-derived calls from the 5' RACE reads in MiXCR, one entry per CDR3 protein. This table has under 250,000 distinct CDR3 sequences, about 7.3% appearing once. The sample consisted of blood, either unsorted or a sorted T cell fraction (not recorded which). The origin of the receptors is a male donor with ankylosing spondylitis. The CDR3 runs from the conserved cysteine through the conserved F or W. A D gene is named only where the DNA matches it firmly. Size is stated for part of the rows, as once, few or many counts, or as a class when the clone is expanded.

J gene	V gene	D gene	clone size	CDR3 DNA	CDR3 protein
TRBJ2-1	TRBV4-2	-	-	TGTGCCAGCAGCCAACCCCCGGGGAGCTCCTACAATGAGCAGTTCTTC	CASSQPPGSSYNEQFF
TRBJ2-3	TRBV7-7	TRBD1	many	TGTGCTAGCAGCTTAGGAACAGGGGTTACAGATACGCAGTATTTT	CASSLGTGVTDTQYF
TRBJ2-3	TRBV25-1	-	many	TGTGCCAGCAGTGAATTCAGGGTGGCAGATACGCAGTATTTT	CASSEFRVADTQYF
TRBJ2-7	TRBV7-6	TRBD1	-	TGTGCCAGCAGCCTCGACAGGGGTTGGGAGCAGTACTTC	CASSLDRGWEQYF
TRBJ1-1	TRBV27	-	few	TGTGCCAGCAGTATCCTACAGGGCACTGAAGCTTTCTTT	CASSILQGTEAFF
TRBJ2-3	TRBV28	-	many	TGTGCCAGCAGTGACCTTCTTACAGGGTTAAGCACAGATACGCAGTATTTT	CASSDLLTGLSTDTQYF
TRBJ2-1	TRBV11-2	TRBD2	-	TGTGCCAGCCGGCGATTAGCGGGAGAGCTCCTAGTGTATAATGAGCAGTTCTTC	CASRRLAGELLVYNEQFF
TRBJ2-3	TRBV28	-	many	TGTGCCAGCAGTCCCGGGGAGGAGGGTTGGGGAACAGATACGCAGTATTTT	CASSPGEEGWGTDTQYF
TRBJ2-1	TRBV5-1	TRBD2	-	TGCGCCAGCAACGAGCGGGGGGTGCGAGCCCCCTCCAATGAGCAGTTCTTC	CASNERGVRAPSNEQFF
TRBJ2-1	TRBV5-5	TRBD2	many	TGTGCCAGCAGCCCGTGGGGGGAGGGAGACTTCAGGTACAATGAGCAGTTCTTC	CASSPWGEGDFRYNEQFF
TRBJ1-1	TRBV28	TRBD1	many	TGTGCCAGCAGGCCCGGGAGGGGGCACACTGAAGCTTTCTTT	CASRPGRGHTEAFF
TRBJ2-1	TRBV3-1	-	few	TGTGCCAGCAGCCAGCACGTCCCGAGGGTTGGCGCCTACAATGAGCAGTTCTTC	CASSQHVPRVGAYNEQFF
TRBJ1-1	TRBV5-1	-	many	TGCGCCAGCGGGGGACTGACGAACACTGAAGCTTTCTTT	CASGGLTNTEAFF
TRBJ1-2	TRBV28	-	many	TGTGCCAGCAGTTTCGGTCGGACATCTCATGGCTACACCTTC	CASSFGRTSHGYTF
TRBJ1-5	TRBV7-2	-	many	TGTGCCAGCAGCTTAGCGTTCCGGGGAAGCAATCAGCCCCAGCATTTT	CASSLAFRGSNQPQHF
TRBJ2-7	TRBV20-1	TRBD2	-	TGCAGTGGTAGGGGAGCGGGAGGGCTCGAGCAGTACTTC	CSGRGAGGLEQYF
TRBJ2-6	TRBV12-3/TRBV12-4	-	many	TGTGCCAGCAGACAGGGTACCGGGGCCAACGTCCTGACTTTC	CASRQGTGANVLTF
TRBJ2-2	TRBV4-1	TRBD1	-	TGCGCCAGCAGCCAAGAGGGGGCAGGGGGCAACACCGGGGAGCTGTTTTTT	CASSQEGAGGNTGELFF
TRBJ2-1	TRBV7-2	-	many	TGTGCCAGCAGCCCCAGGACTATTCAAGAGCAGTTCTTC	CASSPRTIQEQFF
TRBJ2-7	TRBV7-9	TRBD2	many	TGTGCCAGCAGCTTTAGCGGGGGTTACGAGCAGTACTTC	CASSFSGGYEQYF
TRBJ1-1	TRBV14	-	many	TGTGCCAGCAGCCAAAGGTTCGGGGGGGGCACTGAAGCTTTCTTT	CASSQRFGGGTEAFF
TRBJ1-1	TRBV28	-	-	TGTGCCAGCAGTACCTTGACAGGACTGAACACTGAAGCTTTCTTT	CASSTLTGLNTEAFF
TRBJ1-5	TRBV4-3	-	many	TGCGCCAGCAGCCTGGGCCATTATAGCAATCAGCCCCAGCATTTT	CASSLGHYSNQPQHF
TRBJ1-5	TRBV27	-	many	TGTGCCAGCAGCCTCTCGCCTAATAGCAATCAGCCCCAGCATTTT	CASSLSPNSNQPQHF
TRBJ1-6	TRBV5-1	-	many	TGCGCCAGCAGCTTGGAGTCCCGGGGACCGGAGACCTATAATTCACCCCTCCACTTT	CASSLESRGPETYNSPLHF
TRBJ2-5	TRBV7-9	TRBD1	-	TGTGCCAGCAGCCTACGGGACAGGGGAGAGACCCAGTACTTC	CASSLRDRGETQYF